Listed below are T cell receptor beta chains from one sample, sequenced in a study of lymphopenia after photon versus proton radiotherapy. The assay was immunoSEQ multiplex PCR, and TCRdb's table has in-frame clones only and misses some. The data hold around 25,000 clones, with 90% observed a single time. Material: peripheral blood, obtained from a patient treated with photon-based radiotherapy. These receptors were taken from a woman aged 45-59 years with cholangiocarcinoma. CDR3s include the opening cysteine and the closing phenylalanine or tryptophan. The D gene is left open where the match is weak. Only some rows state a clone size, as once, few, many or a class for expanded clones.

j_gene | abundance | v_gene | d_gene | CDR3aa | CDR3nt
TRBJ1-6 | NA | TRBV27 | NA | CASRISARNSPLHF | TGTGCCAGCAGGATCTCCGCCCGAAATTCACCCCTCCACTTT
TRBJ2-2 | NA | TRBV7-2 | NA | CASSFVLDWGTGELFF | TGTGCCAGCAGCTTCGTCCTCGACTGGGGCACCGGGGAGCTGTTTTTT
TRBJ1-2 | NA | TRBV4-1 | TRBD1 | CASSHVTGLFYGYTF | TGCGCCAGCAGCCATGTGACAGGGCTGTTCTATGGCTACACCTTC
TRBJ2-5 | NA | TRBV11-2 | NA | CASSFAAGSGGETQYF | TGTGCCAGCAGCTTCGCGGCGGGCAGCGGAGGAGAGACCCAGTACTTC
TRBJ1-1 | NA | TRBV15 | TRBD1 | CATSRAGGRVTEAFF | TGTGCCACCAGCAGGGCAGGGGGTCGGGTCACTGAAGCTTTCTTT
TRBJ1-2 | NA | TRBV4-3 | TRBD1 | CASSQTGTGTYGYTF | TGCGCCAGCAGCCAGACCGGGACAGGGACCTATGGCTACACCTTC
TRBJ2-3 | few | TRBV7-9 | NA | CASSLGSSGRDTDTQYF | TGTGCCAGCAGCTTAGGTTCCAGCGGGCGGGACACAGATACGCAGTATTTT
TRBJ2-7 | NA | TRBV7-8 | TRBD2 | CASSPYPPSGGTYEQYF | TGTGCCAGCAGCCCTTACCCCCCCAGCGGGGGTACTTACGAGCAGTACTTC
TRBJ2-2 | NA | TRBV7-2 | TRBD1 | CASSTRQGAGELFF | TGTGCCAGCAGCACGAGACAGGGTGCCGGGGAGCTGTTTTTT
TRBJ1-2 | NA | TRBV9 | TRBD1 | CASTPGDRGFANYGYTF | TGTGCCAGCACCCCCGGGGACAGGGGTTTCGCTAACTATGGCTACACCTTC
TRBJ1-4 | NA | TRBV13 | NA | CASSLEGVGATNEKLFF | TGTGCCAGCAGCTTAGAAGGGGTTGGGGCAACTAATGAAAAACTGTTTTTT
TRBJ1-3 | NA | TRBV19 | NA | CASRSDGRGNTIYF | TGTGCCAGTAGGTCAGATGGGCGTGGAAACACCATATATTTT
TRBJ1-2 | NA | TRBV13 | NA | CASSTRSNYGYTF | TGTGCCAGCAGTACACGGTCGAACTATGGCTACACCTTC
TRBJ2-2 | NA | TRBV10-3 | NA | CAISDYSGILAGELFF | TGTGCCATCAGTGATTACTCAGGGATTCTAGCCGGGGAGCTGTTTTTT
TRBJ1-2 | NA | TRBV5-5 | NA | CASSLAPAVLEGYTF | TGTGCCAGCAGCTTGGCCCCGGCCGTCCTAGAGGGCTACACCTTC
TRBJ1-5 | NA | TRBV11-2 | TRBD1 | CASSSDRGDQPQHF | TGTGCCAGCAGCTCCGACAGGGGGGATCAGCCCCAGCATTTT
TRBJ1-2 | NA | TRBV10-3 | NA | CAMRGAGGAGSYGYTF | TGTGCCATGAGGGGGGCTGGTGGGGCCGGGAGCTATGGCTACACCTTC
TRBJ2-7 | NA | TRBV15 | NA | CATSRGTREEQYF | TGTGCCACCAGCAGAGGGACGAGGGAAGAGCAGTACTTC
TRBJ2-1 | NA | TRBV6-5 | NA | CASSYVGLGNEQFF | TGTGCCAGCAGTTACGTAGGGCTCGGGAATGAGCAGTTCTTC
TRBJ1-5 | NA | TRBV19 | NA | CASSHMYQPQHF | TGTGCCAGTAGCCACATGTATCAGCCCCAGCATTTT
TRBJ2-3 | NA | TRBV4-3 | NA | CASSQDVETGARRTQYF | TGCGCCAGCAGCCAAGATGTTGAGACAGGAGCCAGACGTACGCAGTATTTT
TRBJ2-5 | NA | TRBV21-1 | NA | CASSKNTAPGTQYF | TGTGCCAGCAGCAAAAATACGGCCCCAGGGACCCAGTACTTC
TRBJ2-6 | NA | TRBV25-1 | TRBD1 | CASTTGAHSGANVLTF | TGTGCCAGCACCACAGGGGCACACTCTGGGGCCAACGTCCTGACTTTC
TRBJ1-2 | NA | TRBV6-6 | NA | CASTLPRASNYGYTF | TGTGCCAGCACCCTACCCAGGGCCTCTAACTATGGCTACACCTTC
TRBJ1-1 | NA | TRBV29-1 | TRBD1 | CSVAGGSSAEAFF | TGCAGCGTCGCAGGGGGGAGTAGCGCTGAAGCTTTCTTT